This T cell receptor (beta chain) comes out of a study of vaccination and CD4 T cells after COVID-19 (dated by TCRdb to between 2021 and 2024). With regard to the full study: Convalescent patients had a positive SARS-CoV-2 result on nasal swab PCR, and of these patients, under ten had mild disease and one had severe disease. The spike-specific CD4+ TCR repertoire was compared before and after mRNA vaccination in approximately ten COVID-19 convalescent patients and a handful of infection-naive healthy vaccine recipients. The convalescent cohort comprised six males and four females, including two Hispanic individuals, seven Caucasians, two Asians and one multiracial person. For a few convalescent patients, samples were collected at an early post-vaccination timepoint (day 14) as well as at a late post-vaccination timepoint (days 161 to 241). As controls, cultures received a CEFX viral epitope pool (the positive control), an HIV-1 Nef peptide pool (the negative control), or no peptide at all. For stimulating the cultures, overlapping spike peptide pools were used, derived from SARS-CoV-2 as well as from the common cold coronaviruses HCoV-NL63, HCoV-OC43 and HCoV-229E. Post-vaccine blood samples were taken a median of approximately 70 days after the second vaccine dose, with a range of 14 to 241 days. Two doses of either the Pfizer-BioNTech BNT162b2 vaccine (n=8) or the Moderna mRNA-1273 vaccine (n=2) were administered to participants. Post-COVID blood samples from convalescent patients were collected a median of approximately 93 days after diagnosis, with a range of 35 to 161 days. The paper as a whole reports these results and caveats: The study included relatively few convalescent patients and did not analyze early timepoints after natural infection. An increase in the median number of SARS-CoV-2-reactive clonotypes from around 20 after infection to roughly 39 after vaccination was observed, but the change was not found to be significant. Nearly all vaccine-specific clones in convalescent patients (304 of 307) were mono-reactive for SARS-CoV-2 spike rather than cross-reactive with common cold coronaviruses. Among the post-vaccine SARS-CoV-2-reactive clones in convalescent patients, a median about 89% showed up only after vaccination, which suggests vaccine-specific priming.

From the cysteine through the phenylalanine, the CDR3 covers 15 amino acids. Here the CDR3 DNA is all that survives: 45 bases in frame from base 1. Between the V and J ends, shortened by 2 bases and 5 bases respectively, the junction contains 15 bases. The germline V gene gives CDR1 as LGHNA and CDR2 as YSLEER. The time point label, as the study defines it: late sampling 161 to 241 days after vaccination in a few convalescent patients. The sample's treatment or condition label, in plain terms: roughly nine-day PBMC culture with coronavirus spike peptide pools or control peptides (ViraFEST assay). The study used the ViraFEST assay, which expanded antigen-specific T cells with peptide pools and then identified expanded clonotypes by TCR sequencing. The convalescent patients' positive SARS-CoV-2 PCR tests fell between March and December 2020, which was before the Alpha, Beta and Delta variants emerged in the United States. PBMCs were cultured at fewer than 2.5 million per well in IMDM supplemented with about 5% human AB serum and 10 IU/ml IL-2, with approximately 9.2 ug/ml peptide pools added. Half of the culture medium was replaced with fresh IL-2-containing medium on days 3 and 7. After approximately 10 days of culture, CD4+ T cells were isolated by negative selection using the EasySep CD4+ T cell isolation kit. Ficoll-Paque Plus gradient centrifugation was used to isolate PBMCs from whole blood, and the isolated PBMCs were then either used fresh or cryopreserved at -140C. Each culture condition was generally run in triplicate wells.

About this clonotype itself: Its antigen is not yet known. No base-level quality is on record; no much larger clone is a single base apart.

The receptor library was made with PCR. TCR sequencing of DNA from cultured CD4+ T cells used the Oncomine TCR Beta short-read assay at the Johns Hopkins FTIC core. The QIAamp micro DNA kit was used to extract genomic DNA from the cultured CD4+ T cells. The Oncomine TCR Beta libraries from cultured CD4+ T cells were pooled using unique dual indexes and then sequenced on an Illumina iSeq 100. Per the authors' processing: Non-productive sequences were removed, and CDR3s that did not start with C, did not end with F or W, or were shorter than 7 amino acids were discarded. The MANAFEST web application was used to identify antigen-specific clonotypes by comparing peptide-stimulated wells against reference wells and other culture wells. Positive clones required FDR below 0.05, an odds ratio above 5, and productive frequency above 0.1% in at least two of three replicate wells. Clonotypes that were significantly expanded in both SARS-CoV-2 spike wells and at least one common cold coronavirus spike condition were defined as cross-reactive. Similarity between CDR3 sequences was evaluated in R version 3.6.1 using Levenshtein distances (stringdist) and unrooted phylogenetic trees (ape). TCRdb cleaned the public reads at Q25 with fastp, built clones with MiXCR and kept in-frame beta chains. Merged by CDR3 protein, the rows form single entries marked with the most common genes and DNA. These V and J calls are TCRdb output, not the study's own analysis. The sample profile shows 15,000 to 20,000 distinct CDR3 sequences; approximately 56% of them were found once. The ten largest clones capture 16% of the sample.

The V and J segments used are TRBV4-3 and TRBJ2-5; the D gene is perhaps TRBD2, on 5 matching bases. The source material was CD4+ T cells from blood, cultured in vitro, sampled about 7 months after SARS-CoV-2 vaccination. This TCR was sampled from a human donor who had recovered from COVID-19. The DNA reads as follows: TGCGCCAGCAGCCAACTAGGACTGATGGGGGAGACCCAGTACTTC. Its protein is CASSQLGLMGETQYF.